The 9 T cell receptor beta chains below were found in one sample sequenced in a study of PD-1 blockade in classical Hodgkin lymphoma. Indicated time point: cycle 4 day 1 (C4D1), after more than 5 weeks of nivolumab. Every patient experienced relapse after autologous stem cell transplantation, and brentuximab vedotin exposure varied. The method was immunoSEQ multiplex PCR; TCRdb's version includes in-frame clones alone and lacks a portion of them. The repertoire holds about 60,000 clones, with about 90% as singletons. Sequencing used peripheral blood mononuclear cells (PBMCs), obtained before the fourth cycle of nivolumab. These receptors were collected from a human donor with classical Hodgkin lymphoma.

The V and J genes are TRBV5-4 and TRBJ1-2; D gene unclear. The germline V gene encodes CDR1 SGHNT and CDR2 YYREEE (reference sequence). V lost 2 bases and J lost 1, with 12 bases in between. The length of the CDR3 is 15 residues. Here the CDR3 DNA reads TGTGCCAGCAGCTTCGCCCCGACCGATAACTATGGCTACACCTTC. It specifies CASSFAPTDNYGYTF.

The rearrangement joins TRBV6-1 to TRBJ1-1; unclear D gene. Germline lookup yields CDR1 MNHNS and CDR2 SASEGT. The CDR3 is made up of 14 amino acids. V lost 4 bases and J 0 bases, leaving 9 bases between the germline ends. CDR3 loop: CASSVLLLNTEAFF. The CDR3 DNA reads TGTGCCAGCAGTGTCCTACTATTGAACACTGAAGCTTTCTTT.

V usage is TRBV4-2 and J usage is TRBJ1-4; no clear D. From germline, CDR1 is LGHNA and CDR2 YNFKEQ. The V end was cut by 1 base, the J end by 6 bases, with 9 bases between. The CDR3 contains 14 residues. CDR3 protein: CASSQVQDDEKLFF. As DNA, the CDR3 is TGTGCCAGCAGCCAAGTTCAGGATGATGAAAAACTGTTTTTT.

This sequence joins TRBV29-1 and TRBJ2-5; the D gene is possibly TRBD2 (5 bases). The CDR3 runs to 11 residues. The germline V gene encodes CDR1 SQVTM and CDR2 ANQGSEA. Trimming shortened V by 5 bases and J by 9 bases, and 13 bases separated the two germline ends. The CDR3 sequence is CSVPTRGSQYF. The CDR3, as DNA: TGCAGCGTTCCAACACGAGGGTCCCAGTACTTC.

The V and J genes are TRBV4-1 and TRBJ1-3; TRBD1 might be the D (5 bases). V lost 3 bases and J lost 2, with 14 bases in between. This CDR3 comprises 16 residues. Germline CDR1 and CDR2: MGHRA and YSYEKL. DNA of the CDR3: TGCGCCAGCAGCCATGGGACCTTATCCCCTGGAAACACCATATATTTT. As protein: CASSHGTLSPGNTIYF.

CDR3 amino acids: CAWSPKINTIYF. In nucleotides, the CDR3 is TGTGCCTGGAGTCCAAAGATAAACACCATATATTTT. This chain uses TRBV30 with TRBJ1-3, with D uncertain. V lost 2 bases and J 6 bases, leaving 8 bases between the germline ends. CDR1 is GTSNPN, CDR2 SVGIG, per germline (reference sequence). This CDR3 region has 12 residues. Full variable domain (outside the CDR3, taken from reference TRBV30 and TRBJ1-3): SQTIHQWPATLVQPVGSPLSLECTVEGTSNPNLYWYRQAAGRGLQLLFYSVGIGQISSEVPQNLSASRPQDRQFILSSKKLLLSDSGFYLCAWSPKINTIYFGEGSWLTVV.

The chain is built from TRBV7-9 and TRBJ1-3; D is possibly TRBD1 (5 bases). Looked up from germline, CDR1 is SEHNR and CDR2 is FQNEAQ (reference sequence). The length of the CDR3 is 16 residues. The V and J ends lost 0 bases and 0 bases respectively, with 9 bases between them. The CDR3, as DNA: TGTGCCAGCAGCTTAGCGGGACGGAGCTCTGGAAACACCATATATTTT. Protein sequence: CASSLAGRSSGNTIYF. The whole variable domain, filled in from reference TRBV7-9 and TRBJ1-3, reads DTGVSQNPRHKITKRGQNVTFRCDPISEHNRLYWYRQTLGQGPEFLTYFQNEAQLEKSRLLSDRFSAERPKGSFSTLEIQRTEQGDSAMYLCASSLAGRSSGNTIYFGEGSWLTVV.

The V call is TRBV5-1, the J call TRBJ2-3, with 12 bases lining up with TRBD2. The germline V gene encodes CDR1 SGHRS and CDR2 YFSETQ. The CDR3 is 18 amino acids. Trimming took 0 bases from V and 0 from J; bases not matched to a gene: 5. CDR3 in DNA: TGCGCCAGCAGCTTGGTGGGACTAGCGGGCTTTAGCACAGATACGCAGTATTTT. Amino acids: CASSLVGLAGFSTDTQYF.

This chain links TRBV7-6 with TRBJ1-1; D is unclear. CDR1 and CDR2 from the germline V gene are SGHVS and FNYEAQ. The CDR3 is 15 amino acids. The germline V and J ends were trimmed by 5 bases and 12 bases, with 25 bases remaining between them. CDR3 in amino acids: CASSPLGADGRITFF. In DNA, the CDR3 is TGTGCCAGCAGCCCCCTAGGCGCAGATGGAAGAATAACTTTCTTT.